The 5 T cell receptor beta chains below all came from one sample that was sequenced in a study of cytomegalovirus exposure and HLA in healthy donors. The PCR contained 60 Vbeta and 13 Jbeta primers. Libraries were prepared by immunoSEQ multiplex PCR; TCRdb keeps only in-frame clonotypes and omits some of them. Counted here are about 110,000 clones, less than 80% occurring once; the ten biggest clones make up 3.1%. Sequencing was carried out using PBMCs. These receptors all come from a woman aged 40-49 years in good health and CMV-seronegative.

The CDR3 spells CASSPDRGHEAFF. The CDR3 DNA follows: TGTGCCAGTAGCCCCGACAGGGGGCATGAAGCTTTCTTT. The chain has TRBV19 and TRBJ1-1; 10 nucleotides align to TRBD1. This CDR3 has 13 residues. Germline V gives CDR1 LNHDA, CDR2 SQIVND (reference sequence). V was clipped by 6 bases and J by 7 bases; unmatched bases: 5.

This chain joins TRBV7-9 and TRBJ1-2; 7 nucleotides agree with TRBD1. Germline CDR1 SEHNR, CDR2 FQNEAQ (reference sequence). The CDR3 has 13 amino acids. Trimming took 3 bases from V and 4 from J; bases not matched to a gene: 2. The CDR3 is CASSLAGGYGYTF. The CDR3 coding sequence is TGTGCCAGCAGCTTGGCAGGGGGCTATGGCTACACCTTC.

The J gene is TRBJ1-2, the V gene TRBV28, with a tentative D call TRBD1 (6 bases). The germline V and J ends were trimmed by 4 bases and 8 bases, with 17 bases remaining between them. Looked up from germline, CDR1 is MDHEN and CDR2 is SYDVKM. This CDR3 is 14 amino acids long. Here the CDR3 reads CASSSPEQGFGYTF. In DNA form, the CDR3 reads TGTGCCAGCAGTTCTCCTGAACAGGGTTTCGGCTACACCTTC.

In its sample, this clone was seen a few times. The chain employs TRBV7-2 and TRBJ1-2; D gene unclear. Germline V gene sequence: CDR1 SGHTA, CDR2 FQGNSA. The CDR3 is made up of 14 amino acids. Trimming removed 1 base from V and 4 bases from J, with 10 bases in between. CDR3 in amino acids: CASSLGQRIYGYTF. In DNA form, the CDR3 reads TGTGCCAGCAGCTTAGGGCAGAGGATCTATGGCTACACCTTC.

This sequence joins TRBV19 and TRBJ1-2; 9 bases agree with TRBD1. Germline CDR1 reads LNHDA; CDR2 reads SQIVND (reference sequence). Trimming at V came to 5 bases and at J to 6 bases, leaving 13 bases not matched to a gene. The CDR3 consists of 16 residues. CDR3 coding DNA: TGTGCCAGTAGTCCTTCCGGGACAGGGAGGTTAAATGGCTACACCTTC. Its protein product is CASSPSGTGRLNGYTF.